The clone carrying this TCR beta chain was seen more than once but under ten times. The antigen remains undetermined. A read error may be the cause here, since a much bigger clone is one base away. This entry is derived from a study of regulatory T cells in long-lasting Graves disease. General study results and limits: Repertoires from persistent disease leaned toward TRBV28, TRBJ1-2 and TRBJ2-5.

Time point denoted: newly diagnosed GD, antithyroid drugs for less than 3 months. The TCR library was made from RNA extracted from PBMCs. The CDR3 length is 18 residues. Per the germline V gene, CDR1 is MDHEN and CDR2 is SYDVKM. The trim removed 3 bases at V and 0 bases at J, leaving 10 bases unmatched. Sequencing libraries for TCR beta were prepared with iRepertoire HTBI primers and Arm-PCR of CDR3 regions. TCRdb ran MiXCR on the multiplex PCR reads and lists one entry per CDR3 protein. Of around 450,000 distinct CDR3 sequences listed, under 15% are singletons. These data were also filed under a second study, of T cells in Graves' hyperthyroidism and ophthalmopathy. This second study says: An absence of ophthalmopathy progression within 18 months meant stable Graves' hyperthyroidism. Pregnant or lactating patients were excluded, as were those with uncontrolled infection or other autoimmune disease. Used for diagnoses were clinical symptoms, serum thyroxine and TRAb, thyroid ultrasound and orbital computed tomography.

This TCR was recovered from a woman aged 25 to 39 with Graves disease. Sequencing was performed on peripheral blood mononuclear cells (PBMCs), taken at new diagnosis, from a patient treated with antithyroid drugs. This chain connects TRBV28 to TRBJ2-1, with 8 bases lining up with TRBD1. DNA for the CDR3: TGTGCCAGCAGTTTCCCCATCTTCAGGGGGCCCTCCTACAATGAGCAGTTCTTC. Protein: CASSFPIFRGPSYNEQFF.